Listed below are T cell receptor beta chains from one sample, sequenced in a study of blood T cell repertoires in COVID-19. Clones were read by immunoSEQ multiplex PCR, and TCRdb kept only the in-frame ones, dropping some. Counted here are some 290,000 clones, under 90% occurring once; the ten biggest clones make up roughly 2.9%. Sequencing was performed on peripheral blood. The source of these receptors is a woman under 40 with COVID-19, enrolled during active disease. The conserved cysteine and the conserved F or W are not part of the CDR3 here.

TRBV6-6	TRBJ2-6	ASSYEGSGANVLT
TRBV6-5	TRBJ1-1	ASVRSGGTEAF
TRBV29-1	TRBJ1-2	SVIAGYGYT
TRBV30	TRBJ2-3	AWSIREGTDTQY
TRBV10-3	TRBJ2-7	AISESRESYEQY
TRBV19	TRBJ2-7	ASSIDTGPYEQY
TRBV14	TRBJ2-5	ASSQAIQETQY
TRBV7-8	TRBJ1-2	ASSTGQGAYGYT
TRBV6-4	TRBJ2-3	ASSPHGAGDTDTQY
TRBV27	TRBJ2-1	ASSWSVRNEQF
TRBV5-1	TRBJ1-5	ASRPGAGDSNQPQH
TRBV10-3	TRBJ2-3	AISESGTSGTDTQY
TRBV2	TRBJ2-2	ASSQVGGTGELF
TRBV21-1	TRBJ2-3	ASSVRTGWTDTQY
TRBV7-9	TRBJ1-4	ASAPKRRLEEKLF
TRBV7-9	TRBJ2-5	ASSTWDRGHRETQY
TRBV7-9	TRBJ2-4	ASSWGLAKNIQY
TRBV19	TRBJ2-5	ASSEGVSETQY
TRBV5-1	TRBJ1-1	ASSVSGETTEAF
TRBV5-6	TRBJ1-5	ASSLAGNQPQH
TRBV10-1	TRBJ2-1	ASSESGSGSQNEQF
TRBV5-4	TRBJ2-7	ASSPGTSSAYEQY
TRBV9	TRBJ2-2	ASSPEGLNTGELF
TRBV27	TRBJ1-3	ASSLSPGQSTIY
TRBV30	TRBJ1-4	AWKDGWGHNEKLF
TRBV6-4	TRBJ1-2	ASTPGGENYGYT
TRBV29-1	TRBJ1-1	SVGRGDGTEAF
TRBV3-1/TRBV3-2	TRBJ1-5	ASSQGTGIGNQPQH
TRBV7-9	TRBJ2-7	ASQDVRGWREGTYEQY
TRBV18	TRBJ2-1	ASSPPASGSSNEQF
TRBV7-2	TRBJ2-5	ASSLAQKTQY
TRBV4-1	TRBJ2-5	ASSQEGQGRGTQY
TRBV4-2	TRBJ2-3	ASSQEGRLAGTDTQY
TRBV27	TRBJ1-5	ASSNDRGLQPQH
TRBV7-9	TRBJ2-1	ASGTGTDYNEQF
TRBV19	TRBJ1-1	ASSRTGSPNTEAF
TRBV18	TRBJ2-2	ASSPPGGQGAGELF
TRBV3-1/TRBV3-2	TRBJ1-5	ASSQDGRSNQPQH
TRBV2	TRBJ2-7	ASRMHLSTRSNSYEQY
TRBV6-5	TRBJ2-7	ASSSGQGAYEQY
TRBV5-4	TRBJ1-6	ASSLSVGKNSPLH
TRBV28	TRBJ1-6	ASSPPTGGNSPLH
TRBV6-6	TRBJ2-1	ASSLAGGPRDEQF
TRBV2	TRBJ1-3	ASTDSLSGNTIY
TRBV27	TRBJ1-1	ASSPRTGWTEAF
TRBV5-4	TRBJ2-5	ASRPAPGIQETQY
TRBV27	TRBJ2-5	ASRTLTGNQETQY
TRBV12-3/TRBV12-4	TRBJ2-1	ASSALGSGEQF
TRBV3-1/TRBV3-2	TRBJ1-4	ASSQAGSKLF